The rows below give T cell receptor beta chains drawn from one sample of a study of shared clonotypes between healthy human individuals. Assay used: immunoSEQ multiplex PCR; TCRdb lists only in-frame clones, some missing. The sample has around 2,000,000 clones; approximately 95% are singletons. Source material: naive CD8+ T cells sorted from blood. Source of these receptors: a man aged 18-30 years in good health. The CDR3 runs from the conserved cysteine through the conserved F or W. D genes are given only for firm matches. Clone size is stated in some rows and not others, as once, few, many or a class when expanded.

j_call clone_size v_call d_call cdr3_aa cdr3_nt
TRBJ2-3 NA TRBV28 NA CASSHRVQPSTDTQYF TGTGCCAGCAGTCACAGGGTACAGCCTAGCACAGATACGCAGTATTTT
TRBJ2-5 NA TRBV5-1 NA CASSLYASETQYF TGCGCCAGCAGCTTATATGCGTCGGAGACCCAGTACTTC
TRBJ1-1 NA TRBV11-2 TRBD1 CASSPTGAYTEAFF TGTGCCAGCAGCCCCACAGGGGCCTACACTGAAGCTTTCTTT
TRBJ2-7 NA TRBV7-2 TRBD1 CASSLGGQGPPYEQYF TGTGCCAGCAGCTTAGGGGGACAGGGTCCCCCCTACGAGCAGTACTTC
TRBJ2-7 NA TRBV9 TRBD1 CASSAGTGHYEQYF TGTGCCAGCAGCGCCGGGACAGGGCACTACGAGCAGTACTTC
TRBJ2-1 NA TRBV19 TRBD1 CASSTDRGNNEQFF TGTGCCAGTAGTACTGACAGGGGAAACAATGAGCAGTTCTTC
TRBJ2-1 NA TRBV6-1 NA CASSEAGIYNEQFF TGTGCCAGCAGTGAAGCGGGGATCTATAATGAGCAGTTCTTC
TRBJ2-2 NA TRBV6-1 TRBD2 CASSEYPWTSGRARNTGELFF TGTGCCAGCAGTGAATACCCATGGACTAGCGGGAGGGCCCGGAACACCGGGGAGCTGTTTTTT
TRBJ2-5 NA TRBV25-1 NA CASSEISETQYF TGTGCCAGCAGTGAAATCTCAGAGACCCAGTACTTC
TRBJ1-6 NA TRBV29-1 NA CSARWWHNSPLHF TGCAGCGCCCGATGGTGGCATAATTCACCCCTCCACTTT
TRBJ1-1 NA TRBV6-5 NA CASSYGPGSNTEAFF TGTGCCAGCAGTTACGGGCCAGGTTCGAACACTGAAGCTTTCTTT
TRBJ2-7 NA TRBV19 TRBD2 CASSMGGAYEQYF TGTGCCAGTAGTATGGGGGGGGCCTACGAGCAGTACTTC
TRBJ1-2 NA TRBV27 NA CASSLGGALYGYTF TGTGCCAGCAGCCTGGGAGGGGCCCTTTATGGCTACACCTTC
TRBJ2-2 NA TRBV9 NA CASSEAGINTGELFF TGTGCCAGCAGCGAGGCGGGTATAAACACCGGGGAGCTGTTTTTT
TRBJ1-2 NA TRBV14 TRBD1 CASSQDTGVNLIANYGYTF TGTGCCAGCAGCCAAGATACAGGGGTTAACCTCATTGCTAACTATGGCTACACCTTC
TRBJ2-7 NA TRBV9 NA CASGDGGPYEQYF TGTGCCAGCGGGGACGGGGGCCCGTACGAGCAGTACTTC
TRBJ2-7 NA TRBV27 TRBD1 CASSFGTGYSYEQYF TGTGCCAGCAGTTTCGGGACAGGGTACTCCTACGAGCAGTACTTC
TRBJ2-2 NA TRBV6-1 NA CASRADTNTGELFF TGTGCCAGCAGGGCTGACACTAACACCGGGGAGCTGTTTTTT
TRBJ1-1 NA TRBV29-1 NA CSVLRPNTEAFF TGCAGCGTTCTCAGGCCGAACACTGAAGCTTTCTTT
TRBJ2-1 NA TRBV18 NA CASSPSGGLRNEQFF TGTGCCAGCTCACCCTCCGGGGGGCTCCGCAATGAGCAGTTCTTC
TRBJ2-3 NA TRBV7-2 TRBD2 CASSSTSGTTDTQYF TGTGCCAGCAGCTCGACTAGCGGGACCACAGATACGCAGTATTTT
TRBJ2-7 NA TRBV4-2 NA CASSQDHHEQYF TGTGCCAGCAGCCAAGATCACCACGAGCAGTACTTC
TRBJ2-2 once TRBV15 NA CATEGGLGTGELFF TGTGCCACCGAGGGAGGCTTAGGCACCGGGGAGCTGTTTTTT
TRBJ2-2 once TRBV12-2 NA CASRLAARHTGELFF TGTGCAAGTCGCTTAGCGGCGCGGCACACCGGGGAGCTGTTTTTT
TRBJ1-1 NA TRBV2 NA CASSDEAPNTEAFF TGTGCCAGCAGTGATGAGGCACCAAACACTGAAGCTTTCTTT
TRBJ2-3 once TRBV2 TRBD2 CASRSIGGRATDTQYF TGTGCCAGCCGCTCGATCGGCGGGAGGGCGACAGATACGCAGTATTTT
TRBJ1-1 NA TRBV15 NA CATSRDRGMDTEAFF TGTGCCACCAGCAGAGACAGGGGTATGGACACTGAAGCTTTCTTT
TRBJ2-1 once TRBV5-1 TRBD2 CASSLRGGHYNEQFF TGCGCCAGCAGCTTACGGGGAGGGCACTACAATGAGCAGTTCTTC
TRBJ1-6 NA TRBV7-9 NA CASTREGLGDSPLHF TGTGCCAGCACCCGGGAGGGGCTCGGGGATTCACCCCTCCACTTT
TRBJ1-1 NA TRBV7-9 NA CASSYRTSNFDTEAFF TGTGCCAGCAGCTACCGAACCTCAAATTTCGACACTGAAGCTTTCTTT
TRBJ2-7 NA TRBV7-9 TRBD1 CASSSNSRMTGDYEQYF TGTGCCAGCAGCTCGAACTCTCGGATGACAGGGGACTACGAGCAGTACTTC
TRBJ1-6 NA TRBV11-3 TRBD1 CASSLEGQISYNSPLHF TGTGCCAGCAGCTTAGAGGGACAGATCTCCTATAATTCACCCCTCCACTTT
TRBJ2-7 NA TRBV6-1 NA CATNLGYEQYF TGTGCCACCAACCTCGGGTACGAGCAGTACTTC
TRBJ1-2 NA TRBV19 NA CATGTTAYGYTF TGTGCCACCGGCACAACAGCTTATGGCTACACCTTC
TRBJ2-7 NA TRBV27 NA CASSFTQGGEQYF TGTGCCAGCAGTTTTACCCAGGGCGGCGAGCAGTACTTC
TRBJ2-7 NA TRBV4-3 TRBD2 CASSQDLLATAYEQYF TGCGCCAGCAGCCAAGATTTACTAGCGACCGCCTACGAGCAGTACTTC
TRBJ2-2 NA TRBV5-4 TRBD1 CASSSGTGGAGELFF TGTGCCAGCAGCTCTGGGACAGGCGGGGCCGGGGAGCTGTTTTTT
TRBJ2-7 NA TRBV29-1 NA CSVEDYVAGDSYEQYF TGCAGCGTTGAAGATTACGTTGCTGGGGATTCCTACGAGCAGTACTTC
TRBJ2-7 NA TRBV14 NA CASSQFQTVSYEQYF TGTGCCAGCAGCCAATTCCAGACTGTGTCCTACGAGCAGTACTTC
TRBJ1-1 NA TRBV6-5 TRBD1 CASSLLSGTANTEAFF TGTGCCAGCAGTTTATTATCCGGGACAGCGAACACTGAAGCTTTCTTT
TRBJ1-2 once TRBV27 NA CARHYGRANYGYTF TGTGCCAGGCACTATGGGAGAGCTAACTATGGCTACACCTTC
TRBJ2-2 NA TRBV2 TRBD1 CASSDPGQGLHTGELFF TGTGCCAGCAGTGACCCCGGACAGGGATTGCACACCGGGGAGCTGTTTTTT
TRBJ1-2 NA TRBV5-5 TRBD1 CASSLGQGYPYGYTF TGTGCCAGCAGCCTGGGACAGGGATACCCCTATGGCTACACCTTC
TRBJ1-1 NA TRBV18 NA CASSPPADSVPNTEAFF TGTGCCAGCTCACCACCGGCGGACTCTGTACCGAACACTGAAGCTTTCTTT
TRBJ2-1 NA TRBV13 TRBD2 CASSLAGDLYNEQFF TGTGCCAGCAGCCTAGCGGGGGACCTCTACAATGAGCAGTTCTTC